The sequence of this TCR beta chain was determined in a study of shared clonotypes between healthy human individuals. Repertoires were generated with immunoSEQ multiplex PCR, while TCRdb's copy carries only in-frame clones and drops some. The repertoire holds approximately 640,000 clones, with 90% as singletons. General study findings and limits: Sorted-subset sequencing, rarefaction showed, was incomplete despite large depth.

A word on this clone: The antigen remains undetermined.

CDR1 MGHRA and CDR2 YSYEKL come from the germline V gene. The CDR3 covers 16 residues. V dropped 1 base and J dropped 7 bases, with 19 bases sitting between them. The genes are TRBV4-1 and TRBJ2-5; D possibly uses TRBD1 or TRBD2 (6 bases each). Sequenced input: memory CD8+ T cells from PBMCs. Subset noted: CD45RO+ cells pooled with CCR7-negative TemRA cells. The origin of this receptor is a man aged 18 to 29 in good health. Some clones in this sample may be carry-over from other donors' samples. This CDR3 reads CASSQGIGGLWGTQYF. For the CDR3, the DNA is TGCGCCAGCAGCCAAGGGATTGGGGGGCTATGGGGGACCCAGTACTTC.